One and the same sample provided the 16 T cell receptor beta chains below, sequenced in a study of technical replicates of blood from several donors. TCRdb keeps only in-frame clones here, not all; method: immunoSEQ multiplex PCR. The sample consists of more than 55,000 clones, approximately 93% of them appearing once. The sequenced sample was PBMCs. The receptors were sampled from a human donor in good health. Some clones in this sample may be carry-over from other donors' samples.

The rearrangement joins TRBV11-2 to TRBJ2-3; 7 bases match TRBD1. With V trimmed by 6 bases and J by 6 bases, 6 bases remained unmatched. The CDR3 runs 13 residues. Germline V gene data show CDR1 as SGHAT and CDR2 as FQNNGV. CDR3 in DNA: TGTGCCAGCAGACAGGGGTCCCGGGATACGCAGTATTTT. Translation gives CASRQGSRDTQYF.

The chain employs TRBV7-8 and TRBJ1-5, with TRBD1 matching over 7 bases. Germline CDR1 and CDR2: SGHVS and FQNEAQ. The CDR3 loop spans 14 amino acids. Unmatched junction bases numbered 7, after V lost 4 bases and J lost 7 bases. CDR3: CASSYGQVFQPQHF. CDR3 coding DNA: TGTGCCAGCAGCTACGGACAGGTTTTCCAGCCCCAGCATTTT.

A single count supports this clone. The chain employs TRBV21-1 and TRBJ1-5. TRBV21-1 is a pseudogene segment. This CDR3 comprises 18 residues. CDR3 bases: TGTGCCAGCAGCAAAGAGAAGTTCGGGGGTCGTAGCAATCAGCCCCAGCATTTT. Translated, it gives CASSKEKFGGRSNQPQHF.

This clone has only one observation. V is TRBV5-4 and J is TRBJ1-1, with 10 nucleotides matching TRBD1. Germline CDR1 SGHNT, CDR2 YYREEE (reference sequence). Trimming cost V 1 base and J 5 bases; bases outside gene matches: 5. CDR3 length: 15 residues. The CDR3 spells CASSLSRQGATEAFF. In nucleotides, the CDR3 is TGTGCCAGCAGCTTGTCGCGACAGGGGGCGACTGAAGCTTTCTTT.

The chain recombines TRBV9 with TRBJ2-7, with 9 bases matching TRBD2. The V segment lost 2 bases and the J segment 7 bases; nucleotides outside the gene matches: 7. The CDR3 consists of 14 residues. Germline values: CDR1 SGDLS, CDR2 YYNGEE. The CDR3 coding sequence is TGTGCCAGCAGCGTGGGCGGGAGGGCCGATGAGCAGTACTTC. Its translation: CASSVGGRADEQYF.

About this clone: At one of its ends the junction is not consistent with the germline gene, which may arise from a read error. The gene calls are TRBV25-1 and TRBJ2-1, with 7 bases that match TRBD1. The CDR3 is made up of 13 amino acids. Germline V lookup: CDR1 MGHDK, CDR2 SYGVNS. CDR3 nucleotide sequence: TGTGCCAGCAGTGACTGGACAGGCTTAAATCAGATCTTC. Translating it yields CASSDWTGLNQIF.

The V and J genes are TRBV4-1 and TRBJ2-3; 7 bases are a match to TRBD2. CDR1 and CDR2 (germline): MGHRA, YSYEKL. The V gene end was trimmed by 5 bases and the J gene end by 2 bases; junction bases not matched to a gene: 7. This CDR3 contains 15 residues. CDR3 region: CASSGREGPTDTQYF. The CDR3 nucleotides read TGCGCCAGCAGCGGAAGGGAGGGGCCCACAGATACGCAGTATTTT.

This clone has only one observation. CDR3 in amino acids: CASSPLQGSDTQYF. CDR3 in DNA: TGTGCCAGCTCACCATTACAGGGCTCAGATACGCAGTATTTT. This chain links TRBV18 with TRBJ2-3; a possible D gene is TRBD1 (6 bases). This CDR3 has 14 amino acids. Germline loops: CDR1 KGHSH, CDR2 LQKENI. Trimming removed 2 bases from V and 4 bases from J, with 10 bases in between.

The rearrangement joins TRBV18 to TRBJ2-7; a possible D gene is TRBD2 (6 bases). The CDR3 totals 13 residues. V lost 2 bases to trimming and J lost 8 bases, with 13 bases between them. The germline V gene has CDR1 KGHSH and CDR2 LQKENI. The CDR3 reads CASSPGVSGQQYF. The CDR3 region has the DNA TGTGCCAGCTCACCAGGGGTTAGCGGTCAGCAGTACTTC.

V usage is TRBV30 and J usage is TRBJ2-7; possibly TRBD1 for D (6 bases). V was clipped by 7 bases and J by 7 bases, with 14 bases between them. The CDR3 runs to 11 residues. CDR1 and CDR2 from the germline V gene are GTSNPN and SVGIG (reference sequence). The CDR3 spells CAYQGRGEQYF. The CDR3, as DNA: TGTGCCTACCAGGGGAGAGGTGAGCAGTACTTC.

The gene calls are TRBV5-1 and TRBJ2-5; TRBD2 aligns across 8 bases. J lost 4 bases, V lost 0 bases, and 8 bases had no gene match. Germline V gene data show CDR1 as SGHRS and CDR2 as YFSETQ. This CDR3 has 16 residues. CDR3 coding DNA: TGCGCCAGCAGCTTGGTGGGGAGCGGGAGAGGAGAGACCCAGTACTTC. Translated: CASSLVGSGRGETQYF.

The CDR3 protein is CASAPDRLSGIFSEQYF. In DNA, the CDR3 is TGTGCCAGCGCCCCCGACCGTCTAAGCGGCATCTTCTCCGAGCAGTACTTC. The chain combines TRBV4-2 with TRBJ2-7, with a possible D match to TRBD2 (5 bases). The length of the CDR3 is 17 residues. In germline, CDR1 is LGHNA, CDR2 YNFKEQ. The V gene lost 8 bases and the J gene lost 6 bases, with 29 bases spanning the gap.

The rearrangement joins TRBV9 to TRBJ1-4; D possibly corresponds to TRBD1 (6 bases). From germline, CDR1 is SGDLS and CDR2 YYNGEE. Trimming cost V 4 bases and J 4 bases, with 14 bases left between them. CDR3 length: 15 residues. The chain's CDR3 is CASSHGQFNNEKLFF. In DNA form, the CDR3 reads TGTGCCAGCAGCCACGGACAGTTCAATAATGAAAAACTGTTTTTT.

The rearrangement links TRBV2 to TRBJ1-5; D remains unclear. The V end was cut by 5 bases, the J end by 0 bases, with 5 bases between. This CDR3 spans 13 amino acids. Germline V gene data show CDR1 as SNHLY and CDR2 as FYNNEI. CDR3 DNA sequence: TGTGCCAGCAGTTTTTATAGCAATCAGCCCCAGCATTTT. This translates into CASSFYSNQPQHF.

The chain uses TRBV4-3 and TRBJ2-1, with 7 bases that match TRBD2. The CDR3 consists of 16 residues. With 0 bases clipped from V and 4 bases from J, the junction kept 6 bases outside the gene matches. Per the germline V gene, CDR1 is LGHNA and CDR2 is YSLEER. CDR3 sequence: CASSQDFGLGYNEQFF. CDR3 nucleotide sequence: TGCGCCAGCAGCCAAGATTTTGGACTAGGGTACAATGAGCAGTTCTTC.

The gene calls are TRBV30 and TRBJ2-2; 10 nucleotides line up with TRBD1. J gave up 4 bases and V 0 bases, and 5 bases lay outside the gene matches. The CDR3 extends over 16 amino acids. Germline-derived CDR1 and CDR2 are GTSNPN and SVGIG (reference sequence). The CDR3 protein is CAWSVGDRGFTGELFF. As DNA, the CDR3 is TGTGCCTGGAGTGTAGGGGACAGGGGTTTCACCGGGGAGCTGTTTTTT. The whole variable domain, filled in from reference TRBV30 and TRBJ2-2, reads SQTIHQWPATLVQPVGSPLSLECTVEGTSNPNLYWYRQAAGRGLQLLFYSVGIGQISSEVPQNLSASRPQDRQFILSSKKLLLSDSGFYLCAWSVGDRGFTGELFFGEGSRLTVL.